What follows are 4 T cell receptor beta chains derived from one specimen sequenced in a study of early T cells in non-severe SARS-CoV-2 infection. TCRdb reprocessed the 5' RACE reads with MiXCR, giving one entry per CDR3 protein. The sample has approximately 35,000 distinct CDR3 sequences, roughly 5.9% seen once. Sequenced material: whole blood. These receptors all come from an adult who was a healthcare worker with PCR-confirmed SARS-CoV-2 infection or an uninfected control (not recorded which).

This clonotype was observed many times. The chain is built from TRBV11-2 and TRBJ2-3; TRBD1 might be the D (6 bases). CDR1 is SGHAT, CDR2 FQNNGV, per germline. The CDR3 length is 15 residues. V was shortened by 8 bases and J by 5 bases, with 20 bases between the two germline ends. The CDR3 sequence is CASGRWTATGDTQYF. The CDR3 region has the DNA TGTGCCAGCGGCAGATGGACAGCCACGGGAGATACGCAGTATTTT.

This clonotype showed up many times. CDR3: CASSWGQGTDEQYF. In DNA, the CDR3 is TGTGCCAGCAGTTGGGGACAGGGGACCGACGAGCAGTACTTC. The chain recombines TRBV6-5 with TRBJ2-7; the match to TRBD1 covers 10 bases. CDR3 length: 14 amino acids. V was pared by 4 bases and J by 5 bases, with 5 bases of the junction left unmatched. Germline values: CDR1 MNHEY, CDR2 SVGAGI.

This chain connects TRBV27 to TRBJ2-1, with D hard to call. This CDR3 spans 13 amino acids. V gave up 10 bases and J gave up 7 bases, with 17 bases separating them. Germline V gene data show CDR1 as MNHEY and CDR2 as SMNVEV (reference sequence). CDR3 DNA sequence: TGTGCCATCTGGCGACCATATAGGAATGAGCAGTTCTTC. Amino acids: CAIWRPYRNEQFF.

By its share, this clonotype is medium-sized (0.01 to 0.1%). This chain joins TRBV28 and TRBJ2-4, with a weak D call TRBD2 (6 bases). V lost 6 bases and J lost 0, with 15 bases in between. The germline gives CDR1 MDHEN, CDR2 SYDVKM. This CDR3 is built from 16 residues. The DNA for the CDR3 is TGTGCCAGCAGATCGAAGCGGGTCCTAGCCAAAAACATTCAGTACTTC. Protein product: CASRSKRVLAKNIQYF.